This TCR beta chain is from a study of cytotoxic CD8 clonotypes in ibrutinib-treated CLL. Extraction of around 2.2 micrograms of genomic DNA from cryopreserved PBMCs supplied material for TCR beta libraries. The planned depth of sequencing spanned 1 in 200,000 to 1 in 1 million T cells. Assay: immunoSEQ multiplex PCR; the TCRdb copy retains only in-frame clones and omits some. The data show roughly 170,000 clones, under 90% seen once. This CDR3 spans 13 amino acids. The V end was cut by 4 bases, the J end by 3 bases, with 9 bases between. The germline V gene has CDR1 SGHTA and CDR2 FQGNSA. The sample in question was PBMCs, obtained after 24 months of ibrutinib treatment. The V and J genes are TRBV7-2 and TRBJ1-2; D gene ambiguous. The TCR was taken from a human donor with chronic lymphocytic leukemia. CDR3 sequence: CASSSFGDYGYTF. DNA of the CDR3: TGTGCCAGCAGCTCCTTTGGGGACTATGGCTACACCTTC.